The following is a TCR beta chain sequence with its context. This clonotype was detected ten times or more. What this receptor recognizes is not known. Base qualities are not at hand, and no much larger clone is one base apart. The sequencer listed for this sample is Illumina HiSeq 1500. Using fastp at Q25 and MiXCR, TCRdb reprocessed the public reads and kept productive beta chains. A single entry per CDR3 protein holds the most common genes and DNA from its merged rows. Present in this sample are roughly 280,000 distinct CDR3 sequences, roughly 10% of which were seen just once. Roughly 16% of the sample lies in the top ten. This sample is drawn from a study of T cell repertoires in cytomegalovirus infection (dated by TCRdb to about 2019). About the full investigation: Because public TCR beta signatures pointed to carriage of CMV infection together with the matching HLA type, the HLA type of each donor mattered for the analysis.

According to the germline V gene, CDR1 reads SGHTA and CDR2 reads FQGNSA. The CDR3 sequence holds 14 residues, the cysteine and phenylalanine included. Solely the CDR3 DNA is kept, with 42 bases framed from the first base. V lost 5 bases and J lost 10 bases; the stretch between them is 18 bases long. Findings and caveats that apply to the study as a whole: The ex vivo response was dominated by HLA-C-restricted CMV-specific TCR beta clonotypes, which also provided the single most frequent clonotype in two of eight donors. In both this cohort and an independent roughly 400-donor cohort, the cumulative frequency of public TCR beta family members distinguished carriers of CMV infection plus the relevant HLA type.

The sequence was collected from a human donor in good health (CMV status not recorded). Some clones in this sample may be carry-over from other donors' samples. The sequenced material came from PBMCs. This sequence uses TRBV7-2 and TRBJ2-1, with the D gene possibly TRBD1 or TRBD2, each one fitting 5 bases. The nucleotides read TGTGCCAGCAGCCCAACGAGCCGGGACGGCGAGCAGTTCTTC. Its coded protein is CASSPTSRDGEQFF. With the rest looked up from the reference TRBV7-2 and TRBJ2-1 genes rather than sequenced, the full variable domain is GAGVSQSPSNKVTEKGKDVELRCDPISGHTALYWYRQSLGQGLEFLIYFQGNSAPDKSGLPSDRFSAERTGGSVSTLTIQRTQQEDSAVYLCASSPTSRDGEQFFGPGTRLTVL.